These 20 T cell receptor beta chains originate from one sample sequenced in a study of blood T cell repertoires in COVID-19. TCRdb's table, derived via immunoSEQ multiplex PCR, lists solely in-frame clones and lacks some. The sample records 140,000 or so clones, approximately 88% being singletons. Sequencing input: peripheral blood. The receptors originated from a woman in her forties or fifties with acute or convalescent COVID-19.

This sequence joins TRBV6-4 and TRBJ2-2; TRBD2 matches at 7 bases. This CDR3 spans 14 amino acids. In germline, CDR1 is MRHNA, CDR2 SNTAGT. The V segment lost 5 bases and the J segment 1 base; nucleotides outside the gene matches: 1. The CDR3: CASSLAVNTGELFF. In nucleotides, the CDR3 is TGTGCCAGCAGTCTAGCGGTGAACACCGGGGAGCTGTTTTTT.

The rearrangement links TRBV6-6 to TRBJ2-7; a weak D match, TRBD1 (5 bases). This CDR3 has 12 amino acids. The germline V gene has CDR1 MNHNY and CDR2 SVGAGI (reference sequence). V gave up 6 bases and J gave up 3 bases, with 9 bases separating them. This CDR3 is CASSKDSYEQYF. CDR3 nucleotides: TGTGCCAGCAGCAAAGACAGCTACGAGCAGTACTTC.

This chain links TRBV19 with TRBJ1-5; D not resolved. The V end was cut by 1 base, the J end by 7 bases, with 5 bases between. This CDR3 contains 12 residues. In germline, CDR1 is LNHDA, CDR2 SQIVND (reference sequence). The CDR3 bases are TGTGCCAGTAGTATAGCAGGACAGCCCCAGCATTTT. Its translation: CASSIAGQPQHF.

CDR3 sequence: CAWSGQGFEKLFF. CDR3 DNA: TGTGCCTGGAGTGGACAGGGGTTCGAAAAACTGTTTTTT. The rearrangement uses TRBV30 and TRBJ1-4, with 8 bases aligning to TRBD1. CDR1 and CDR2 from the germline V gene are GTSNPN and SVGIG (reference sequence). This CDR3 region has 13 residues. The V and J ends lost 1 base and 8 bases, in that order; junction bases with no gene match: 3.

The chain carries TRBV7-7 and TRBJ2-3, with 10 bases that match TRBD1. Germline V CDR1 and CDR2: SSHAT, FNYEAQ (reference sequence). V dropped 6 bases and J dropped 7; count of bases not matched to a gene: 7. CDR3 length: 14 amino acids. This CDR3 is CASSSGTGENTQYF. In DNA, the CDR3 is TGTGCCAGCAGTTCCGGGACAGGGGAAAATACGCAGTATTTT. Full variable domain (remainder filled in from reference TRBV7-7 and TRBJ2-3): GAGVSQSPRYKVTKRGQDVTLRCDPISSHATLYWYQQALGQGPEFLTYFNYEAQPDKSGLPSDRFSAERPEGSISTLTIQRTEQRDSAMYRCASSSGTGENTQYFGPGTRLTVL.

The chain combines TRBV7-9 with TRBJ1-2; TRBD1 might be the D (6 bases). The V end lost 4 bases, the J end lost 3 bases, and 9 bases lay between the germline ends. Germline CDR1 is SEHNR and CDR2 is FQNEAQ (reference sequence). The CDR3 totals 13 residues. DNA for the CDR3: TGTGCCAGCAGCTCGACAGGAGACTATGGCTACACCTTC. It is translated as CASSSTGDYGYTF.

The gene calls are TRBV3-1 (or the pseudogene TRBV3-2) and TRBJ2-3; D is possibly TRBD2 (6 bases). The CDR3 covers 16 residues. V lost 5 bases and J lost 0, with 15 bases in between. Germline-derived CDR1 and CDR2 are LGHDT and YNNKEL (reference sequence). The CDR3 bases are TGTGCCAGCAGCTTTCTAGCGAGAAAAAGCACAGATACGCAGTATTTT. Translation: CASSFLARKSTDTQYF.

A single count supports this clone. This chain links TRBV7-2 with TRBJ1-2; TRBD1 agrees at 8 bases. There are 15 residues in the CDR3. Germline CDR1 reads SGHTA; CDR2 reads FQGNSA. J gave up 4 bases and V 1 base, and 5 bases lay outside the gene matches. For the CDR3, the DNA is TGTGCCAGCAGCTTAGGAGGACAGGGTTCCTATGGCTACACCTTC. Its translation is CASSLGGQGSYGYTF.

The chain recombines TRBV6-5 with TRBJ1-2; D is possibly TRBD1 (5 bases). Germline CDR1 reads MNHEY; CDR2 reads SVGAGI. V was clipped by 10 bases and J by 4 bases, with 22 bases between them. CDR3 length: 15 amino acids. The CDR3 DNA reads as TGTGCCACCACGGCCCGACTCCAGGGCTCCTATGGCTACACCTTC. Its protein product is CATTARLQGSYGYTF.

CDR3 bases: TGTGCCAGCAGTTTTGCAGTTAGCACAGATACGCAGTATTTT. Its protein is CASSFAVSTDTQYF. The chain recombines TRBV27 with TRBJ2-3; D unclear. In germline, CDR1 is MNHEY, CDR2 SMNVEV (reference sequence). Trimming took off 3 bases at V and 0 bases at J, with 7 bases between the two ends. The CDR3 is 14 residues long.

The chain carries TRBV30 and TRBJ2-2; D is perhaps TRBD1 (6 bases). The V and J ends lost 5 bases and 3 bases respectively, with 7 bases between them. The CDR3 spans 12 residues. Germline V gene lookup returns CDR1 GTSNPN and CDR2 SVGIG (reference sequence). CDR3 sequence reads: CAWHRDTGELFF. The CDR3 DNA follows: TGTGCCTGGCACAGGGACACCGGGGAGCTGTTTTTT.

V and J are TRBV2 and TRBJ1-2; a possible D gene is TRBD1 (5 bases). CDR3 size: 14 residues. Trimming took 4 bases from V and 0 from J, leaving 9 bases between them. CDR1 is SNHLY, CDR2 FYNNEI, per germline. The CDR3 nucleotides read TGTGCCAGCAGTGGGACACTTACTAACTATGGCTACACCTTC. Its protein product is CASSGTLTNYGYTF.

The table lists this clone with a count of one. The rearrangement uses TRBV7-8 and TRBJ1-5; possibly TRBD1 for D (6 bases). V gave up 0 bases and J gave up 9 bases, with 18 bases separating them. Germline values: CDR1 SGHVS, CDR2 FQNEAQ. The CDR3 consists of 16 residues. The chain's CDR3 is CASSLARGGADVPQHF. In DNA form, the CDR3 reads TGTGCCAGCAGCTTAGCAAGGGGGGGGGCGGATGTGCCCCAGCATTTT.

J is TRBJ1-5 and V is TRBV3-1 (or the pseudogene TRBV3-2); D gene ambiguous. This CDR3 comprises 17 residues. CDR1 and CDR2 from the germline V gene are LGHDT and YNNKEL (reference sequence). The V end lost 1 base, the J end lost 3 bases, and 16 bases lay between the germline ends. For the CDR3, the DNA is TGTGCCAGCAGCCAAGGTCCGGTCGCCTTGTTCAATCAGCCCCAGCATTTT. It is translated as CASSQGPVALFNQPQHF.

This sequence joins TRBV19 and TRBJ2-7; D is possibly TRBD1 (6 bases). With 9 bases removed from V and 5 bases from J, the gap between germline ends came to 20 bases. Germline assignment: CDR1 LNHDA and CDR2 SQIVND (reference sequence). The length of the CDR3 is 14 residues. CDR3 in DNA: TGTGCCAGGACCCCGCACCGGGACAAAAACGAGCAGTACTTC. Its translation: CARTPHRDKNEQYF.

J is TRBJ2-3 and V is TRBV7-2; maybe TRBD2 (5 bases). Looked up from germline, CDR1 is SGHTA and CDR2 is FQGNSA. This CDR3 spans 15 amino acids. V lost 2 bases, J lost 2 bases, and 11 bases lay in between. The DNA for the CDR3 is TGTGCCAGCAGCTTAATTGCGGGCCTCACAGATACGCAGTATTTT. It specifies CASSLIAGLTDTQYF.

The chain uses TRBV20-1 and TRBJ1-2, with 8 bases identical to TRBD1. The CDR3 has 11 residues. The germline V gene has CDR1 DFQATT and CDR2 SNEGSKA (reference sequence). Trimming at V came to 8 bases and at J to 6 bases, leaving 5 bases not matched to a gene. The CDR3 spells CSQGQADGYTF. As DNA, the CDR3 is TGCAGTCAGGGACAGGCGGATGGCTACACCTTC.

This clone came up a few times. CDR3 region: CASFSQGNSYEQYF. CDR3 coding DNA: TGTGCCAGCTTTTCACAGGGCAACTCCTACGAGCAGTACTTC. The rearrangement joins TRBV28 to TRBJ2-7, with D possibly TRBD1 on 6 matching bases. The ends were cut back, 8 bases at V and 0 bases at J, with 14 bases in the middle. CDR1 MDHEN and CDR2 SYDVKM come from the germline V gene. CDR3 length equals 14 residues. Filled out from reference TRBV28 and TRBJ2-7, the complete variable domain reads DVKVTQSSRYLVKRTGEKVFLECVQDMDHENMFWYRQDPGLGLRLIYFSYDVKMKEKGDIPEGYSVSREKKERFSLILESASTNQTSMYLCASFSQGNSYEQYFGPGTRLTVT.

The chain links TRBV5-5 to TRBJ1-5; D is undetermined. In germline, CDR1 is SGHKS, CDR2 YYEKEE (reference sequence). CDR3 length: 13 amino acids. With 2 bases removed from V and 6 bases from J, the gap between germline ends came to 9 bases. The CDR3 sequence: CASSLNSAQPQHF. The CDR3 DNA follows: TGTGCCAGCAGCTTAAACAGTGCTCAGCCCCAGCATTTT. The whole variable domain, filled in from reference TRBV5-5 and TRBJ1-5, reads DAGVTQSPTHLIKTRGQQVTLRCSPISGHKSVSWYQQVLGQGPQFIFQYYEKEERGRGNFPDRFSARQFPNYSSELNVNALLLGDSALYLCASSLNSAQPQHFGDGTRLSIL.

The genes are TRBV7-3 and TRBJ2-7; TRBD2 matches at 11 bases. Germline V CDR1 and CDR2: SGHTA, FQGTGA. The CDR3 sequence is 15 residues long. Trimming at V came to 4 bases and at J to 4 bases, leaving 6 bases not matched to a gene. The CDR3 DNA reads TGTGCCAGCAGCTATAGCGGGAGGGCCCAATACGAGCAGTACTTC. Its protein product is CASSYSGRAQYEQYF. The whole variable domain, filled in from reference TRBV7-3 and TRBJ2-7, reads GAGVSQTPSNKVTEKGKYVELRCDPISGHTALYWYRQSLGQGPEFLIYFQGTGAADDSGLPNDRFFAVRPEGSVSTLKIQRTERGDSAVYLCASSYSGRAQYEQYFGPGTRLTVT.